This entry features one TCR beta chain sequence. Its target is not known. This entry is derived from a study of cytomegalovirus exposure and HLA in healthy donors. Whole-study findings and limits: Most TCR sequences were rare, but some public TCRs occurred in many donors. The tendency of first-cohort TCR clusters to co-occur in the approximately 120 validation repertoires was identified by a subsequent analysis.

The assay was immunoSEQ multiplex PCR, and TCRdb's table has in-frame clones only and misses some. The table includes some 250,000 clones, 85% to 90% detected once. Material: PBMCs. The sequence came from a woman aged 18-29 years in good health and CMV-seronegative.

CDR3 in amino acids: CASSVSGGAVDTQYF. CDR3 sequence (DNA): TGTGCCAGCAGCGTGAGCGGGGGGGCTGTAGATACGCAGTATTTT. The chain is built from TRBV9 and TRBJ2-3, with 10 bases identical to TRBD2. From germline, CDR1 is SGDLS and CDR2 YYNGEE. The trim removed 2 bases at V and 5 bases at J, leaving 5 bases unmatched. The CDR3 is 15 amino acids.